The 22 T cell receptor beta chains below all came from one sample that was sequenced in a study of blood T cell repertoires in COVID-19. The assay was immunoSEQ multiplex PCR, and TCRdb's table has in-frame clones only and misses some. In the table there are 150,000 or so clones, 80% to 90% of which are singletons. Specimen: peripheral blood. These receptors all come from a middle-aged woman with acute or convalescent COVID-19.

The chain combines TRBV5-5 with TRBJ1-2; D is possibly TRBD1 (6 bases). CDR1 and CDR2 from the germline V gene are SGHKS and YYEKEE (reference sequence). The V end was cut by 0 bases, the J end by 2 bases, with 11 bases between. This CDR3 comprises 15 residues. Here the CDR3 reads CASSLAAGTNYGYTF. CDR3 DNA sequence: TGTGCCAGCAGCTTGGCCGCAGGGACAAACTATGGCTACACCTTC.

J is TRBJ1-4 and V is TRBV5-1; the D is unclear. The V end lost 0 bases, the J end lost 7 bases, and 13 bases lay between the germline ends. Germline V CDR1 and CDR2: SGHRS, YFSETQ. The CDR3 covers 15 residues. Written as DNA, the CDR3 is TGCGCCAGCAGCTTGGGTACTAAGCCGGCTGAAAAACTGTTTTTT. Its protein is CASSLGTKPAEKLFF.

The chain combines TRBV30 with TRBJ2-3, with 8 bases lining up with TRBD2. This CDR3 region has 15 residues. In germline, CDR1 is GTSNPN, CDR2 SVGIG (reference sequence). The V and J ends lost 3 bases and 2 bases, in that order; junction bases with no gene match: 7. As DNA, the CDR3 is TGTGCCTGGAGCGACGGACTAGCCCCCACAGATACGCAGTATTTT. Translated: CAWSDGLAPTDTQYF.

CDR3 coding DNA: TGTGCCAGCAGCTCGCCGGGACAGGGGTATGGCTACACCTTC. Translating it yields CASSSPGQGYGYTF. The chain links TRBV5-6 to TRBJ1-2, with TRBD1 identical over 10 bases. The CDR3 sequence is 14 residues long. The V and J ends lost 3 bases and 5 bases, in that order; junction bases with no gene match: 4. The V gene's germline CDR1 is SGHDT and CDR2 YYEEEE. Full variable domain (outside the CDR3, taken from reference TRBV5-6 and TRBJ1-2): DAGVTQSPTHLIKTRGQQVTLRCSPKSGHDTVSWYQQALGQGPQFIFQYYEEEERQRGNFPDRFSGHQFPNYSSELNVNALLLGDSALYLCASSSPGQGYGYTFGSGTRLTVV.

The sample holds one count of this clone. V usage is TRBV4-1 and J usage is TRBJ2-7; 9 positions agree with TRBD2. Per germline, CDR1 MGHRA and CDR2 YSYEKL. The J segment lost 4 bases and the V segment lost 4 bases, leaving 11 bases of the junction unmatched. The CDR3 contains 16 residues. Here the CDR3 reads CASSPRHLAGLYEQYF. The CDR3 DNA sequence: TGCGCCAGCAGCCCCCGACACCTAGCGGGGCTATACGAGCAGTACTTC.

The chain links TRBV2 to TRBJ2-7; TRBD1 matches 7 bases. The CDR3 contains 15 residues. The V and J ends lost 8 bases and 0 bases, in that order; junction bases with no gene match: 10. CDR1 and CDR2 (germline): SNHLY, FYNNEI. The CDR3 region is CASQTRGTSSYEQYF. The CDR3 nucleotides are TGTGCCAGCCAAACCAGGGGGACCTCCTCCTACGAGCAGTACTTC.

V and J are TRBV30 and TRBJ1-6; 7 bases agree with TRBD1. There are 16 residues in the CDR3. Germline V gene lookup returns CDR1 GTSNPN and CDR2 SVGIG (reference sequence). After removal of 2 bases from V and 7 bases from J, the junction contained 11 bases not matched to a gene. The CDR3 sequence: CAWSHTRVQGNSPLHF. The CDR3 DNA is TGTGCCTGGAGTCACACCCGGGTACAGGGGAATTCACCCCTCCACTTT.

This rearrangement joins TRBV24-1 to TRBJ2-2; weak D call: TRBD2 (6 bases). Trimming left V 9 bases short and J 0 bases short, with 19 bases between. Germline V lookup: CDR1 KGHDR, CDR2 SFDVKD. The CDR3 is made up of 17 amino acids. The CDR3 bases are TGTGCCACCTGGGGGGTGGGTCCTCTCGCGAACACCGGGGAGCTGTTTTTT. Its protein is CATWGVGPLANTGELFF.

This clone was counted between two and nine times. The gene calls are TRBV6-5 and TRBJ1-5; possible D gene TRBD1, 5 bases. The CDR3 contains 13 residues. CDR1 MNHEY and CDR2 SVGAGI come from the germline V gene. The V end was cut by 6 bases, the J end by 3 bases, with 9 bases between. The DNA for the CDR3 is TGTGCCAGCAGACAGGTAAACAATCAGCCCCAGCATTTT. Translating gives CASRQVNNQPQHF.

Here the CDR3 reads CAISESQDRGDLHF. The CDR3 region has the DNA TGTGCCATCAGTGAGTCTCAGGACAGGGGGGACCTCCACTTT. The chain is built from TRBV10-3 and TRBJ1-6; 10 bases line up with TRBD1. V gave up 0 bases and J gave up 15 bases; unmatched junction bases: 5. This CDR3 is built from 14 residues. Germline V gene sequence: CDR1 ENHRY, CDR2 SYGVKD.

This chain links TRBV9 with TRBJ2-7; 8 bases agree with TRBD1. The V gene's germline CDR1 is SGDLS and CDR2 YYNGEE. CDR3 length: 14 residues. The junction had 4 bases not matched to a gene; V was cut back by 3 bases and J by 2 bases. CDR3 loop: CASSARTGPYEQYF. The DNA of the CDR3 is TGTGCCAGCAGCGCCCGGACAGGGCCCTACGAGCAGTACTTC. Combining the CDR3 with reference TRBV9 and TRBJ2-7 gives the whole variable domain DSGVTQTPKHLITATGQRVTLRCSPRSGDLSVYWYQQSLDQGLQFLIQYYNGEERAKGNILERFSAQQFPDLHSELNLSSLELGDSALYFCASSARTGPYEQYFGPGTRLTVT.

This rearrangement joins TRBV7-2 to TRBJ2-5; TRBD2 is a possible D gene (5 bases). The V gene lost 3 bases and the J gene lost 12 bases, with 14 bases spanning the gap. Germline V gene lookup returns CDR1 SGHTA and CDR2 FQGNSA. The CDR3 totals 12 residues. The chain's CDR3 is CASSFFPGNEYF. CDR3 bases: TGTGCCAGCAGCTTTTTCCCCGGGAATGAGTACTTC.

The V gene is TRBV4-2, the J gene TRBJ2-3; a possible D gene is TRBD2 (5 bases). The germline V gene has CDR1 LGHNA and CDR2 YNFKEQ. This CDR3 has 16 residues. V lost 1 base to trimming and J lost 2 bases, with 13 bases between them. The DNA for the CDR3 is TGTGCCAGCAGCCAAGGAGGTCGGGAAATCACAGATACGCAGTATTTT. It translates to CASSQGGREITDTQYF.

The DNA for the CDR3 is TGTGCCAGCAGCCAAGAAACAGGGATAGTTTATGGCTACACCTTC. Its protein product is CASSQETGIVYGYTF. V is TRBV14 and J is TRBJ1-2, with a weak D call TRBD1 (6 bases). The CDR3 is made up of 15 amino acids. Trimming removed 0 bases from V and 5 bases from J, with 13 bases in between. Per the germline V gene, CDR1 is SGHDN and CDR2 is FVKESK.

The CDR3 loop is CASSYATSGAQETQYF. The CDR3 nucleotides are TGTGCCAGCAGTTACGCGACTAGCGGGGCACAAGAGACCCAGTACTTC. This rearrangement joins TRBV6-6 to TRBJ2-5; 11 bases match TRBD2. V was clipped by 2 bases and J by 2 bases; unmatched bases: 4. The CDR3 is 16 residues long. The V gene's germline CDR1 is MNHNY and CDR2 SVGAGI (reference sequence).

The DNA of the CDR3 is TGTGCCAGCAGCTTGGGGACAGGGGATCAGCCCCAGCATTTT. Translated, it gives CASSLGTGDQPQHF. The chain links TRBV5-6 to TRBJ1-5, with TRBD1 identical over 9 bases. With V trimmed by 0 bases and J by 5 bases, 0 bases remained unmatched. Germline assignment: CDR1 SGHDT and CDR2 YYEEEE. The CDR3 length is 14 residues.

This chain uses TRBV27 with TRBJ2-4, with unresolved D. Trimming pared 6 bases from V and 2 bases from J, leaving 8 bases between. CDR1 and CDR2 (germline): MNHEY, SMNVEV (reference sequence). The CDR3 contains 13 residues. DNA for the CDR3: TGTGCCAGCAGCACTAAAACCAAAAACATTCAGTACTTC. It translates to CASSTKTKNIQYF.

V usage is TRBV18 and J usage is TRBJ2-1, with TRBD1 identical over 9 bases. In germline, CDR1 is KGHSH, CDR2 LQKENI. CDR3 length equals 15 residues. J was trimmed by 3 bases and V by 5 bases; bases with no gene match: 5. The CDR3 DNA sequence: TGTGCCAGCTCAGGGGACAGGGTCATCTACAATGAGCAGTTCTTC. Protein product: CASSGDRVIYNEQFF.

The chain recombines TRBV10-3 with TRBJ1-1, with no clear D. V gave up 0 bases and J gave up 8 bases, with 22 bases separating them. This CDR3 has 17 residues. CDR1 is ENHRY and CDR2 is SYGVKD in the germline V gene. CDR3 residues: CAISESSGRHGGTEAFF. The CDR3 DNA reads TGTGCCATCAGTGAGTCGTCAGGCCGGCATGGTGGAACAGAAGCTTTCTTT.

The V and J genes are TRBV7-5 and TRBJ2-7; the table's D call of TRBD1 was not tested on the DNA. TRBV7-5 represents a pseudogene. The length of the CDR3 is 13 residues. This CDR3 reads CARSLPGGDEQYF. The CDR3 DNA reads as TGTGCCAGAAGCTTACCAGGGGGTGACGAGCAGTACTTC.

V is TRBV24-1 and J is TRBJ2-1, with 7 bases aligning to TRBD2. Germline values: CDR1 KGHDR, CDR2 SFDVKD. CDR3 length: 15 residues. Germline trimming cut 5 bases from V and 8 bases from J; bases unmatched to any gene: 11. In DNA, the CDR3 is TGTGCCACCAGTGTGTCCAGCGGGATTATTTATGAGCAGTTCTTC. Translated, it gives CATSVSSGIIYEQFF.

CDR3 in DNA: TGTGCCAGCAGTTATGGCAGGATTAACTATGGCTACACCTTC. This translates into CASSYGRINYGYTF. This sequence joins TRBV6-2 or TRBV6-3 and TRBJ1-2; D remains unclear. CDR3 length: 14 residues. Germline V gives CDR1 MNHEY, CDR2 SVGEGT. Trimming took off 3 bases at V and 1 base at J, with 9 bases between the two ends.